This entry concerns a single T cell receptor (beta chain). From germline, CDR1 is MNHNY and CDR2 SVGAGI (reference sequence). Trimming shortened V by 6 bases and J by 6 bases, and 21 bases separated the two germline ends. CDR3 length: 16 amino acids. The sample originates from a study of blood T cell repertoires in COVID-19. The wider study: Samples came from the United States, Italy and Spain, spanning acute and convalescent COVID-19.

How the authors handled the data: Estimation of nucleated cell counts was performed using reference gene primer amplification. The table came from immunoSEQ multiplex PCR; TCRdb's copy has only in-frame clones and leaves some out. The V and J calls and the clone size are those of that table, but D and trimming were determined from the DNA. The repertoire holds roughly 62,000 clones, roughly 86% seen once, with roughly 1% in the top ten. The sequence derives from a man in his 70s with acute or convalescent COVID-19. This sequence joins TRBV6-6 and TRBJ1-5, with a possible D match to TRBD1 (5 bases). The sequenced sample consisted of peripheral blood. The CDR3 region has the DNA TGTGCCAGCAGGACGGGGGTACAGACGTCCGGTCAGCCCCAGCATTTT. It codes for CASRTGVQTSGQPQHF.